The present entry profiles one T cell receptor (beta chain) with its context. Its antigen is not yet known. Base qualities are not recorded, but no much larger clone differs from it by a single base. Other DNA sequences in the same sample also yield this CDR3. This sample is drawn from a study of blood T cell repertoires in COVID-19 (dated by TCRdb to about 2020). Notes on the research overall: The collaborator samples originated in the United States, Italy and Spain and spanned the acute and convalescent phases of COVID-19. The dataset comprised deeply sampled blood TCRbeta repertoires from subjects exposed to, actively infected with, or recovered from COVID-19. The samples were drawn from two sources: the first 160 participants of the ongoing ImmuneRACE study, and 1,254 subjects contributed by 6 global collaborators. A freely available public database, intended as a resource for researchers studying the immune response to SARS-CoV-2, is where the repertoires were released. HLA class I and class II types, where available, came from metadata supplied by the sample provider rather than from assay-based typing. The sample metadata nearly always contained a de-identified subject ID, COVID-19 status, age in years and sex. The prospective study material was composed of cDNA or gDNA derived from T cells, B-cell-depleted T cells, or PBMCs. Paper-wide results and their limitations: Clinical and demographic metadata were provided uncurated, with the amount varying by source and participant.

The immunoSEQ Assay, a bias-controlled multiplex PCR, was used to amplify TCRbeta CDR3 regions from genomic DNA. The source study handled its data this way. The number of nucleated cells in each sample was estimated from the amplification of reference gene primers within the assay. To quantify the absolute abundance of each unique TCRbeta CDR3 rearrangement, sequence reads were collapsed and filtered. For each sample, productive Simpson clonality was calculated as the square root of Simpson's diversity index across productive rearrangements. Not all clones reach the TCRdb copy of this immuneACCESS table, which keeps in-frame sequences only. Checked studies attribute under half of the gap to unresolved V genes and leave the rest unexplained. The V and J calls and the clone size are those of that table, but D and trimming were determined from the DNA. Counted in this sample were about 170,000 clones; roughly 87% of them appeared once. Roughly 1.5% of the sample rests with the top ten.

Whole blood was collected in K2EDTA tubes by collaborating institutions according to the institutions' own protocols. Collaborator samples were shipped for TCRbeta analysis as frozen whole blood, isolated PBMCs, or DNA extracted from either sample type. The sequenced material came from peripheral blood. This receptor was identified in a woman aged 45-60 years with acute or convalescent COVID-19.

The CDR3 has the sequence CASSLAGDTQYF. The DNA sequence is TGCGCCAGCAGCTTGGCGGGAGATACGCAGTATTTT. Here the chain combines TRBV5-1 and TRBJ2-3; the D gene remains uncertain. CDR1 SGHRS and CDR2 YFSETQ were looked up in the germline V gene. V lost 0 bases and J lost 5 bases; the stretch between them is 4 bases long. From the cysteine through the phenylalanine, the CDR3 covers 12 amino acids. Here the CDR3 DNA is all that survives: 36 bases in frame from base 1. The CDR3 plus the reference TRBV5-1 and TRBJ2-3 genes for the other parts give the full variable domain: KAGVTQTPRYLIKTRGQQVTLSCSPISGHRSVSWYQQTPGQGLQFLFEYFSETQRNKGNFPGRFSGRQFSNSRSEMNVSTLELGDSALYLCASSLAGDTQYFGPGTRLTVL.